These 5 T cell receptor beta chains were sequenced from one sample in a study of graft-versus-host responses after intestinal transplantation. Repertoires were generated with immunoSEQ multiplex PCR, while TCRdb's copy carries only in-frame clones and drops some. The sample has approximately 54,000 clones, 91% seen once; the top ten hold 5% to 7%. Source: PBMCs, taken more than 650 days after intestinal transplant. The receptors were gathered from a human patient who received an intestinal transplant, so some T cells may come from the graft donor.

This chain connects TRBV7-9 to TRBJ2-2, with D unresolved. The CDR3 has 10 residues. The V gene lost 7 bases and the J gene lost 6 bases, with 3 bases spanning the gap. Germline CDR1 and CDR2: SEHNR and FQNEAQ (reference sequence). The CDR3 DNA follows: TGTGCCAGCATTCCCGGGGAGCTGTTTTTT. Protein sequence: CASIPGELFF.

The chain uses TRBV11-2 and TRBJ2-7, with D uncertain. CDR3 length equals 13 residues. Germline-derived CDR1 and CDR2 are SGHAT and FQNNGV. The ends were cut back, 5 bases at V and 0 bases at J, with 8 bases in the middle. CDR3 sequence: CASSPQYSYEQYF. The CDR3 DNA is TGTGCCAGCAGCCCCCAGTACTCCTACGAGCAGTACTTC.

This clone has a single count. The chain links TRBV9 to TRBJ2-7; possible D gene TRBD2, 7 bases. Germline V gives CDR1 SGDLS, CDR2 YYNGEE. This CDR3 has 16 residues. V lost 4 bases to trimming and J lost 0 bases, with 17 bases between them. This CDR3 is CASSPGGRGISYEQYF. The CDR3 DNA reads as TGTGCCAGCAGCCCCGGGGGGAGGGGGATCTCCTACGAGCAGTACTTC.

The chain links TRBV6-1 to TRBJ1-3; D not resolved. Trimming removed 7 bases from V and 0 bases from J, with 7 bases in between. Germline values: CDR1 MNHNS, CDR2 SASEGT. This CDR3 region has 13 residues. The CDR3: CASTTVSGNTIYF. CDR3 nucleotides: TGTGCCAGCACAACAGTCTCTGGAAACACCATATATTTT.

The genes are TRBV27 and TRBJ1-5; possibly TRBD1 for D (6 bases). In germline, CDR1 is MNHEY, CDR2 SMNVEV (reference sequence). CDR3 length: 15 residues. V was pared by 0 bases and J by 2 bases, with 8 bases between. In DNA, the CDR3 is TGTGCCAGCAGTTTATCGGCAGGGGGCAATCAGCCCCAGCATTTT. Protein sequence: CASSLSAGGNQPQHF.